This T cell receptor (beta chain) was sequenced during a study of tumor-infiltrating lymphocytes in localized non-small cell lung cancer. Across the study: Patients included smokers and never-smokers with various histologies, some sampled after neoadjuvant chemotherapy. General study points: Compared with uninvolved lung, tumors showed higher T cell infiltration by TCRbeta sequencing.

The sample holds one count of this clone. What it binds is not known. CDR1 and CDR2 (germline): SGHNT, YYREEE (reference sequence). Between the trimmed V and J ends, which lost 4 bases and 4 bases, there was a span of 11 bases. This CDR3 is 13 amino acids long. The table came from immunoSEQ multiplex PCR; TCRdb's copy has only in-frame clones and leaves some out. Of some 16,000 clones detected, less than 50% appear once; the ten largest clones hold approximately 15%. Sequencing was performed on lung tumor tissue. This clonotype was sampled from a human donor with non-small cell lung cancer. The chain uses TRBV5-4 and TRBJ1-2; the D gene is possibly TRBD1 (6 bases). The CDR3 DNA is TGTGCCAGCAGCCCCGGGGGCCCCTATGGCTACACCTTC. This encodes CASSPGGPYGYTF.